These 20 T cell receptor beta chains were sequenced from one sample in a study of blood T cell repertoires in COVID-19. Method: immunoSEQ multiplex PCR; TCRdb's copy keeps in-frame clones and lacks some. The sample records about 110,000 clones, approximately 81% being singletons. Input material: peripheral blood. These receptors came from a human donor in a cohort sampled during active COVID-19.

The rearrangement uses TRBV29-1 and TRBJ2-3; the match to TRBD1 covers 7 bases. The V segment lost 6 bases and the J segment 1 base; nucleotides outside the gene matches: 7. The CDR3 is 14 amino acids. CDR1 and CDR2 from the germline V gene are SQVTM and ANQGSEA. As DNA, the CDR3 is TGCAGCGTCCCCGGGCAGGGGGGCACAGATACGCAGTATTTT. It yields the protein CSVPGQGGTDTQYF.

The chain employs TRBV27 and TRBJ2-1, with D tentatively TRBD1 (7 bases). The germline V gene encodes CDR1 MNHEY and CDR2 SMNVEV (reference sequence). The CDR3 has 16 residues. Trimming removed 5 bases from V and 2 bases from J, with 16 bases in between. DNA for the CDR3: TGTGCCAGCAGTGGCAAAGGAGGGGGCGCCTACAATGAGCAGTTCTTC. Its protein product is CASSGKGGGAYNEQFF.

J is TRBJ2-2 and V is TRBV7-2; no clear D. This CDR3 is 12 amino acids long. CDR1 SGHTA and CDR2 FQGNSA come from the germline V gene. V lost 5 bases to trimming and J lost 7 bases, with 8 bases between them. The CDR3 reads CASSTLFGELFF. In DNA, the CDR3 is TGTGCCAGCAGCACTCTGTTCGGGGAGCTGTTTTTT. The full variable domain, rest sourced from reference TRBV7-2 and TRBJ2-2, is GAGVSQSPSNKVTEKGKDVELRCDPISGHTALYWYRQSLGQGLEFLIYFQGNSAPDKSGLPSDRFSAERTGGSVSTLTIQRTQQEDSAVYLCASSTLFGELFFGEGSRLTVL.

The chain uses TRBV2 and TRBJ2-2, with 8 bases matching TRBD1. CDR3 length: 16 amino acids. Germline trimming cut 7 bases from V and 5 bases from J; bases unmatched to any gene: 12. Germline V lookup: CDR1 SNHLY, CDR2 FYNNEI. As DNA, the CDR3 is TGTGCCAGCAAAAGGACAGGGTTGGGAAGGACCGGGGAGCTGTTTTTT. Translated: CASKRTGLGRTGELFF.

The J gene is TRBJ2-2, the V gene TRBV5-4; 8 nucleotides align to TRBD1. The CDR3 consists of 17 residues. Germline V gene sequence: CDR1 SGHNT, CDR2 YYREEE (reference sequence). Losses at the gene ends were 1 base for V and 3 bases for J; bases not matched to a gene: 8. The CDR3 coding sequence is TGTGCCAGCAGCTTGTTAGTCTCGGGACAGGACACCGGGGAGCTGTTTTTT. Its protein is CASSLLVSGQDTGELFF.

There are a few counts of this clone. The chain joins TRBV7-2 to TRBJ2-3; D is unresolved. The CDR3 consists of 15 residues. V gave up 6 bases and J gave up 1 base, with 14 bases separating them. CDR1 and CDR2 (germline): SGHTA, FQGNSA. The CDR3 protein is CASSPSVPRTDTQYF. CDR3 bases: TGTGCCAGCAGTCCGTCGGTCCCTCGCACAGATACGCAGTATTTT.

The CDR3 loop is CASSLSGTETQYF. The DNA of the CDR3 is TGTGCCAGCAGCTTGTCGGGAACAGAGACCCAGTACTTC. This chain joins TRBV5-4 and TRBJ2-5; possibly TRBD2 for D (5 bases). Germline loops: CDR1 SGHNT, CDR2 YYREEE (reference sequence). This CDR3 region has 13 residues. V lost 1 base and J lost 4, with 8 bases in between.

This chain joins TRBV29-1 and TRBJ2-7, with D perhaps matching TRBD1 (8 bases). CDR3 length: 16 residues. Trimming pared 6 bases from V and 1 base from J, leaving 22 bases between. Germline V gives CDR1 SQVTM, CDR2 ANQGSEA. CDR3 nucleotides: TGCAGCGTATATTGGCGGGGGACAGGCATTTCCTACGAGCAGTACTTC. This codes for CSVYWRGTGISYEQYF.

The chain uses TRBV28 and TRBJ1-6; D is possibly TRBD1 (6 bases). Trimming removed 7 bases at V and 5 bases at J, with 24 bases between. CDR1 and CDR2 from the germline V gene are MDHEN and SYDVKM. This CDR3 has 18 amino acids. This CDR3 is CASTLLGTTKADNSPLHF. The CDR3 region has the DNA TGTGCCAGCACCCTCCTCGGGACAACTAAAGCGGATAATTCACCCCTCCACTTT. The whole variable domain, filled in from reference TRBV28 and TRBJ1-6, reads DVKVTQSSRYLVKRTGEKVFLECVQDMDHENMFWYRQDPGLGLRLIYFSYDVKMKEKGDIPEGYSVSREKKERFSLILESASTNQTSMYLCASTLLGTTKADNSPLHFGNGTRLTVT.

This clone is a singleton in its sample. The CDR3 here is CAISEGADTQYF. The CDR3 region has the DNA TGTGCCATCAGTGAGGGAGCAGATACGCAGTATTTT. J is TRBJ2-3 and V is TRBV10-3; D is unclear. V lost 2 bases to trimming and J lost 4 bases, with 4 bases between them. Germline V lookup: CDR1 ENHRY, CDR2 SYGVKD. This CDR3 is built from 12 residues.

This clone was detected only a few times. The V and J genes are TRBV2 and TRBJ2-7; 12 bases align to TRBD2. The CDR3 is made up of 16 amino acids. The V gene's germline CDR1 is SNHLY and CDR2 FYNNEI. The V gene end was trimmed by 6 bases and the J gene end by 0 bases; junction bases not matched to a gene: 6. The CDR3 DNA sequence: TGTGCCAGCAGGGAACGACTAGCGGGAGACTCCTACGAGCAGTACTTC. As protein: CASRERLAGDSYEQYF.

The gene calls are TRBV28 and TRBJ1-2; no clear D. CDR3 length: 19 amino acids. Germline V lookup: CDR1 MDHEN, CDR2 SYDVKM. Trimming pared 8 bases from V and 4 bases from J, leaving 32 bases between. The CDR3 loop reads CASDPSLATPTQQAYGYTF. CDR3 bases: TGTGCCAGCGATCCCTCGTTGGCGACCCCAACGCAGCAGGCCTATGGCTACACCTTC.

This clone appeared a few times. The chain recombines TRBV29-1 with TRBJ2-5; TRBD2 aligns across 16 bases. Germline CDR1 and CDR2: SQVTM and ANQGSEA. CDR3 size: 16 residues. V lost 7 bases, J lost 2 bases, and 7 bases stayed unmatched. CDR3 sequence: CSASGGLAGGQETQYF. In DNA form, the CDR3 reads TGCAGCGCCTCTGGGGGACTAGCGGGAGGGCAAGAGACCCAGTACTTC.

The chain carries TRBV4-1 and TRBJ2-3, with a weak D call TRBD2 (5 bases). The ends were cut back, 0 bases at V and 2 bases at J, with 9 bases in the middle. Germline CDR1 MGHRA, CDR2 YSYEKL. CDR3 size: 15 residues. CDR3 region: CASSQEGGYTDTQYF. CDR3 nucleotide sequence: TGCGCCAGCAGCCAAGAGGGCGGGTACACAGATACGCAGTATTTT.

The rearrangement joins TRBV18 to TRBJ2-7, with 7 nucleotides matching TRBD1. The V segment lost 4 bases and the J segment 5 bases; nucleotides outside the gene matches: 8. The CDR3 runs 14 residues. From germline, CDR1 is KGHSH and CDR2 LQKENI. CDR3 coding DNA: TGTGCCAGCTCACTCAACAGGGGTCCCCACGAGCAGTACTTC. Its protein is CASSLNRGPHEQYF.

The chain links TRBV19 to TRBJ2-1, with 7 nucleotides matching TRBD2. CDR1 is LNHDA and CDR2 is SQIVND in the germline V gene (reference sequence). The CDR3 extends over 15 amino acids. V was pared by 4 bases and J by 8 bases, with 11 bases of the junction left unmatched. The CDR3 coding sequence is TGTGCCAGTAGTAGTCTGGGAGGGAGTATGGATGAGCAGTTCTTC. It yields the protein CASSSLGGSMDEQFF.

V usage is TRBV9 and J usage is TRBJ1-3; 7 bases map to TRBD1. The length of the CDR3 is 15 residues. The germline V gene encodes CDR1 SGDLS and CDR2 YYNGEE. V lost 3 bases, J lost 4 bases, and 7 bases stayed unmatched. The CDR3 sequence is CASSAQTGRGNTIYF. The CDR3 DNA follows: TGTGCCAGCAGCGCCCAGACAGGGCGGGGAAACACCATATATTTT.

The CDR3 protein is CASSQDREGTDTGELFF. The CDR3 region has the DNA TGTGCCAGCAGCCAAGATCGGGAGGGCACGGACACCGGGGAGCTGTTTTTT. The chain is built from TRBV3-1 (or the pseudogene TRBV3-2) and TRBJ2-2; TRBD2 agrees at 8 bases. Per the germline V gene, CDR1 is LGHDT and CDR2 is YNNKEL (reference sequence). CDR3 length: 17 residues. V lost 0 bases to trimming and J lost 3 bases; unmatched junction nucleotides: 6.

The CDR3 nucleotides are TGTGCCAGTAGTATGAGAGAGCAGCCCCAGCATTTT. Protein: CASSMREQPQHF. This sequence joins TRBV19 and TRBJ1-5; D is unclear. The germline V gene has CDR1 LNHDA and CDR2 SQIVND (reference sequence). V shed 3 bases and J shed 7 bases, with 7 bases lying between them. The length of the CDR3 is 12 residues.

CDR3 nucleotides: TGTGCCAGCAGCCACCGGGGTGAGCAGTTCTTC. Its translation: CASSHRGEQFF. This chain connects TRBV7-9 to TRBJ2-1; TRBD2 might be the D (5 bases). Germline assignment: CDR1 SEHNR and CDR2 FQNEAQ (reference sequence). The length of the CDR3 is 11 residues. Trimming shortened V by 5 bases and J by 9 bases, and 8 bases separated the two germline ends.